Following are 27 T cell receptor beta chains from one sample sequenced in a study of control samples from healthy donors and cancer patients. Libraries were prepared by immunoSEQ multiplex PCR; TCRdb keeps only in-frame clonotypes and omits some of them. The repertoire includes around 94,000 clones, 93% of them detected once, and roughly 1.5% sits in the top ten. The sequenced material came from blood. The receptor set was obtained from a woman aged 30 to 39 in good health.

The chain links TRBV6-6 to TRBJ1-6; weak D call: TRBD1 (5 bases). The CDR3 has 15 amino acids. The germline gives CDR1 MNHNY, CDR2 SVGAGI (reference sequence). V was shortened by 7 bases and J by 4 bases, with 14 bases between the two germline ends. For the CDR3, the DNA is TGTGCCAGCATTGCATATGACAGTTATAATTCACCCCTCCACTTT. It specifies CASIAYDSYNSPLHF.

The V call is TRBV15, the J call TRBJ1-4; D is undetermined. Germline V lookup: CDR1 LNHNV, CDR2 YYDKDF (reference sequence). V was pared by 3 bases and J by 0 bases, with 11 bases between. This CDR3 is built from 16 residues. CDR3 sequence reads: CATSSALETTNEKLFF. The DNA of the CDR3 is TGTGCCACCAGCAGTGCTCTTGAAACAACTAATGAAAAACTGTTTTTT.

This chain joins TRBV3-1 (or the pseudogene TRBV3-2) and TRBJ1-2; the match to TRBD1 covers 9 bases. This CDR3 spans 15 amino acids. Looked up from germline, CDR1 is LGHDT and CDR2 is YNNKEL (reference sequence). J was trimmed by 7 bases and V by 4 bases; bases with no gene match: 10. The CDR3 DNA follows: TGTGCCAGCAGCCCCTCCGGGACAGGGTTGTCTGGCTACACCTTC. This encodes CASSPSGTGLSGYTF.

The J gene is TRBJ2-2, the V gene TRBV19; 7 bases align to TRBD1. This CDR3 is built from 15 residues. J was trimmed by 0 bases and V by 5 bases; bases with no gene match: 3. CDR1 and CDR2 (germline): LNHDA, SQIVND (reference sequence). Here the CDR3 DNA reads TGTGCCAGTAGTGGGCAGGGGGCGAACACCGGGGAGCTGTTTTTT. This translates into CASSGQGANTGELFF.

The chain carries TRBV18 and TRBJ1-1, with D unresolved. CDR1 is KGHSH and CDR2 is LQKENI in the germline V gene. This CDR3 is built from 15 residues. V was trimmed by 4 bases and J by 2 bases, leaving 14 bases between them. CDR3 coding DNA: TGTGCCAGCTCACGTCCTTTTCGGAGAAACACTGAAGCTTTCTTT. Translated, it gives CASSRPFRRNTEAFF.

For the CDR3, the DNA is TGCAGTGCTAGGTCGGAGACCCAGTACTTC. This encodes CSARSETQYF. V is TRBV20-1 and J is TRBJ2-5; D remains ambiguous. V was trimmed by 3 bases and J by 5 bases, leaving 4 bases between them. CDR1 is DFQATT, CDR2 SNEGSKA, per germline (reference sequence). The CDR3 length is 10 residues.

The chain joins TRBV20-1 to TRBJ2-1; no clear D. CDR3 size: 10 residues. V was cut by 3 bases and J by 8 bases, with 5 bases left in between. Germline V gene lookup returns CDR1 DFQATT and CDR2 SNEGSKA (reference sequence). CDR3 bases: TGCAGTGCTAGGTCCGATGAGCAGTTCTTC. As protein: CSARSDEQFF.

The CDR3 here is CASSADRDYGYTF. The CDR3 DNA reads TGTGCCAGCAGTGCGGACAGGGACTATGGCTACACCTTC. V is TRBV2 and J is TRBJ1-2; 8 nucleotides match TRBD1. Per germline, CDR1 SNHLY and CDR2 FYNNEI. V was pared by 4 bases and J by 3 bases, with 1 base of the junction left unmatched. There are 13 residues in the CDR3. Combining the CDR3 with reference TRBV2 and TRBJ1-2 gives the whole variable domain EPEVTQTPSHQVTQMGQEVILRCVPISNHLYFYWYRQILGQKVEFLVSFYNNEISEKSEIFDDQFSVERPDGSNFTLKIRSTKLEDSAMYFCASSADRDYGYTFGSGTRLTVV.

The CDR3 spells CATSRRELGEQYF. The DNA of the CDR3 is TGTGCCACCAGCCGGCGGGAGCTCGGCGAGCAGTACTTC. The chain is built from TRBV15 and TRBJ2-7; 7 bases fit TRBD2. The CDR3 is made up of 13 amino acids. Germline assignment: CDR1 LNHNV and CDR2 YYDKDF (reference sequence). The trim removed 5 bases at V and 6 bases at J, leaving 7 bases unmatched.

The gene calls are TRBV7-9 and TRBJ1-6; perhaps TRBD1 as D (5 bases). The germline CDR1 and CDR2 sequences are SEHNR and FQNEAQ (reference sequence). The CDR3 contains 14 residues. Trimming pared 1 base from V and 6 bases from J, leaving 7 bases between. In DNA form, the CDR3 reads TGTGCCAGCAGCTTAGAGACAGTTAATTCACCCCTCCACTTT. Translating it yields CASSLETVNSPLHF.

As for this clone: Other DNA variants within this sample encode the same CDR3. The CDR3, as DNA: TGTGCCAGCAGCTTAGAGGGGGGGAATAATGAAAAACTGTTTTTT. Translated: CASSLEGGNNEKLFF. This chain joins TRBV7-9 and TRBJ1-4, with TRBD1 as a possible D gene (6 bases). This CDR3 is 15 amino acids long. The germline gives CDR1 SEHNR, CDR2 FQNEAQ (reference sequence). Trimming removed 1 base from V and 4 bases from J, with 10 bases in between.

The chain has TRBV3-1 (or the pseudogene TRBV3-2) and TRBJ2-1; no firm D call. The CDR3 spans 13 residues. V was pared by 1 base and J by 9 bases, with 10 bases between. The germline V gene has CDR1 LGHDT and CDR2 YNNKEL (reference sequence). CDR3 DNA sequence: TGTGCCAGCAGCCAAGGCCTTATAGGTGAGCAGTTCTTC. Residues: CASSQGLIGEQFF.

CDR3 nucleotides: TGCGCCAGCAGCCCACGAGACAGGGGTTCAGAGACCCAGTACTTC. This sequence encodes CASSPRDRGSETQYF. The chain carries TRBV5-1 and TRBJ2-5; 8 bases line up with TRBD1. CDR1 is SGHRS and CDR2 is YFSETQ in the germline V gene. This CDR3 spans 15 amino acids. Trimming removed 4 bases from V and 4 bases from J; junction bases left unmatched: 9.

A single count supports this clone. The CDR3: CATSRDAGGTDTQYF. The CDR3 DNA reads as TGTGCCACCAGCAGAGATGCGGGGGGCACAGATACGCAGTATTTT. The chain joins TRBV15 to TRBJ2-3, with 7 bases aligning to TRBD2. J was trimmed by 1 base and V by 0 bases; bases with no gene match: 1. In germline, CDR1 is LNHNV, CDR2 YYDKDF (reference sequence). The CDR3 is 15 amino acids.

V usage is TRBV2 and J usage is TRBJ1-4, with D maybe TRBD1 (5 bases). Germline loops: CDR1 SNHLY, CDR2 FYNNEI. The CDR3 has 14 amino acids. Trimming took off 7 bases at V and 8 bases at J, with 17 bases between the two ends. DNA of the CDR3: TGTGCCAGCAATTCAGCAGGGCTGCGGGAAAAACTGTTTTTT. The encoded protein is CASNSAGLREKLFF.

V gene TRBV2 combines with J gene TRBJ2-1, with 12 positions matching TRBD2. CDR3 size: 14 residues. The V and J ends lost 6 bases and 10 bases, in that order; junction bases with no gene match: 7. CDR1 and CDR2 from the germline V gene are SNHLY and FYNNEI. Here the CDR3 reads CASRASGRAWEQFF. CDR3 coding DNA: TGTGCCAGCAGAGCTAGCGGGAGGGCCTGGGAGCAGTTCTTC.

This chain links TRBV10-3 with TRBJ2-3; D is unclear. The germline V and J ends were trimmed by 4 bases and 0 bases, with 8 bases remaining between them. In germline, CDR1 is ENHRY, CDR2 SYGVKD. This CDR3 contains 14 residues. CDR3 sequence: CAISVSVSTDTQYF. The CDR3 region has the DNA TGTGCCATCAGTGTAAGCGTTAGCACAGATACGCAGTATTTT.

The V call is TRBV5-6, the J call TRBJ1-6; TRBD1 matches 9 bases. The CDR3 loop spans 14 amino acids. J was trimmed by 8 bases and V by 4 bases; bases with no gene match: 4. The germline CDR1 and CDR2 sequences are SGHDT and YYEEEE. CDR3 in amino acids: CASSADRGYSPLHF. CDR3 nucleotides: TGTGCCAGCAGCGCGGACAGGGGCTATTCACCCCTCCACTTT.

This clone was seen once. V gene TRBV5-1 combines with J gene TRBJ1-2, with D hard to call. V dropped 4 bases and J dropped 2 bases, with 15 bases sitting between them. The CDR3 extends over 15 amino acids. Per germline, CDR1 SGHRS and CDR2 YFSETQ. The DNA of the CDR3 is TGCGCCAGCAGCCATCCCTCAACAGCAAACTATGGCTACACCTTC. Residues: CASSHPSTANYGYTF.

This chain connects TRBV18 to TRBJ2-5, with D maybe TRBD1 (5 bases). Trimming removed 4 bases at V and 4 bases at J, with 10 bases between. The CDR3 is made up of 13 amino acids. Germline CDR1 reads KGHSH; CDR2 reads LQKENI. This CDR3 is CASSRAGPETQYF. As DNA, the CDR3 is TGTGCCAGCTCACGGGCAGGGCCAGAGACCCAGTACTTC.

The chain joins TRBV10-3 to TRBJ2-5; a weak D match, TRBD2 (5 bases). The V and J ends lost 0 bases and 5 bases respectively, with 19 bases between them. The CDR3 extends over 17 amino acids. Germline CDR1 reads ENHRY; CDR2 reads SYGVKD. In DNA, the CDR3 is TGTGCCATCAGTGAGTCTGCACTAGGACCGGATCGGGAGACCCAGTACTTC. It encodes CAISESALGPDRETQYF.

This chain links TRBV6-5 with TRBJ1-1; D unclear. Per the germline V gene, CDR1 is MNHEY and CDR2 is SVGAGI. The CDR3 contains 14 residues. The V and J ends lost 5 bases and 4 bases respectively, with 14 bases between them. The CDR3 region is CASSPGGVGTEAFF. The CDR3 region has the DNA TGTGCCAGCAGTCCGGGCGGGGTCGGCACTGAAGCTTTCTTT.

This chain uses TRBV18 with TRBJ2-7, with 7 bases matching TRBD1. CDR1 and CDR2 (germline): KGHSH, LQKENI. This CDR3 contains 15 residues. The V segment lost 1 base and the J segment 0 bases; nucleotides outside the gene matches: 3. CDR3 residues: CASSPLPGGSYEQYF. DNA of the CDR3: TGTGCCAGCTCACCACTGCCAGGGGGCTCCTACGAGCAGTACTTC.

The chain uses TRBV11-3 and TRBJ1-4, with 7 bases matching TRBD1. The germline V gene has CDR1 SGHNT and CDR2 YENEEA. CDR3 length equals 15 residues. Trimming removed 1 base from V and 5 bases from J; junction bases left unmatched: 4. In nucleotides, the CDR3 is TGTGCCAGCAGCTTAGCTGGGACAGAGAATGAAAAACTGTTTTTT. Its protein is CASSLAGTENEKLFF.

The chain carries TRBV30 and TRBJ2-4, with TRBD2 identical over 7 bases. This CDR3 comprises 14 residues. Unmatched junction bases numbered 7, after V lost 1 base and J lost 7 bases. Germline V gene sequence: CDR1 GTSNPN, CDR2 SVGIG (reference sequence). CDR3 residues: CAWSAGREGNIQYF. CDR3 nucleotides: TGTGCCTGGAGTGCCGGCAGGGAGGGGAACATTCAGTACTTC.

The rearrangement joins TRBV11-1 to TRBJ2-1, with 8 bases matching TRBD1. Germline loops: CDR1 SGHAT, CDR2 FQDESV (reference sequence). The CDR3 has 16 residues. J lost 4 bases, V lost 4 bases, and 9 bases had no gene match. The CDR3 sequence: CASSSRTGKVYNEQFF. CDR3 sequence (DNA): TGTGCCAGCAGCTCCCGGACAGGGAAGGTTTACAATGAGCAGTTCTTC.

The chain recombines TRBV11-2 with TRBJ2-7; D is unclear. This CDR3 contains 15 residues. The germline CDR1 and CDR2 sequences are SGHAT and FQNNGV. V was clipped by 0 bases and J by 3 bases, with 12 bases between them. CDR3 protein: CASSLERLAGYEQYF. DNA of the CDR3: TGTGCCAGCAGCTTAGAGCGGTTAGCCGGCTACGAGCAGTACTTC.